The sample holds a few counts of the clone carrying this TCR beta chain. The data are from a study of cytomegalovirus exposure and HLA in healthy donors. PCR involved 60 Vbeta and 13 Jbeta primers. Assay: immunoSEQ multiplex PCR; the TCRdb copy retains only in-frame clones and omits some. The sample records over 150,000 clones, 70% to 80% being singletons. CDR3 length equals 15 residues. The V gene's germline CDR1 is SGHRS and CDR2 YFSETQ. The V and J ends lost 3 bases and 2 bases, in that order; junction bases with no gene match: 3. The sequenced material came from PBMCs. V gene TRBV5-1 combines with J gene TRBJ2-3, with TRBD2 matching 10 bases. This receptor was identified in a man aged 30 to 39 in good health and CMV-seropositive. CDR3 protein: CASSSSGRATDTQYF. Here the CDR3 DNA reads TGCGCCAGCAGCTCGAGCGGGAGGGCCACAGATACGCAGTATTTT.